This T cell receptor (beta chain) was identified during a study of T-cell reconstitution after alpha-beta-depleted transplantation in children (dated by TCRdb to about 2016). Concerning the study at large: The study quantitatively tracked T-cell immune reconstitution after TCRalphabeta/CD19-depleted allogeneic hematopoietic cell transplantation in children using TCR repertoire profiling.

Points on this clonotype: The antigen it recognizes is unknown. No much larger clonotype is one base removed from it; base qualities were not supplied.

Library generation was performed with PCR. Instrument on record: Illumina HiSeq 2500. TCR libraries were prepared with molecular barcoding, using unique molecular identifiers to normalize TCRbeta repertoire quantification. The raw public reads went through TCRdb reprocessing: fastp at Q25, MiXCR clone calling, in-frame beta chains kept. Every CDR3 protein is listed once, alongside the most common genes and DNA of its rows. In all, the sample holds some 200,000 distinct CDR3 sequences, and roughly a tenth of those were seen once. Around 6.2% of the sample rests with the top ten. V is cut back by 7 bases and J by 3 bases, with 5 bases in the junction unmatched. The CDR3 runs 13 residues from the cysteine to the phenylalanine. The CDR3 DNA has 39 bases and is translated from base 1. Based on the germline V gene (reference sequence), the CDR1 and CDR2 sequences are GTSNPN and SVGIG.

The sequence derives from a human donor who donated a stem cell graft to a child with acute lymphoblastic leukemia. Sample: PBMCs from the stem cell graft donor, taken from the stem cell graft. The sequence is built from TRBV30 and TRBJ2-1, with 8 bases matching TRBD1. Here is the DNA: TGTGCCTATGACAGGGGTCACTACAATGAGCAGTTCTTC. The encoded protein is CAYDRGHYNEQFF.